This TCR beta chain derives from a study of control samples from healthy donors and cancer patients. V trimming: 3 bases; J trimming: 2 bases; junction bases outside the gene matches: 5. The CDR3 contains 14 residues. The germline CDR1 and CDR2 sequences are SGHKS and YYEKEE (reference sequence). Using immunoSEQ multiplex PCR, the repertoire was profiled, and TCRdb retains in-frame clones only, with some absent. Counted here are over 200,000 clones, roughly four fifths occurring once; the ten biggest clones make up 10% to 15%. The V gene is TRBV5-5, the J gene TRBJ2-7, with 7 bases matching TRBD2. This sequence was found in a woman aged 55 to 70 with lung cancer. Specimen: PBMCs. In nucleotides, the CDR3 is TGTGCCAGCAGCTCCCCCCGGGGGGCCTACGAGCAGTACTTC. This encodes CASSSPRGAYEQYF.